The 32 T cell receptor beta chains in this list originate from one sample, sequenced in a study of tumor T cells in aggressive B-cell lymphoma. Using immunoSEQ multiplex PCR, the repertoire was profiled, and TCRdb retains in-frame clones only, with some absent. The profile shows 450 or so clones, 88% of them singletons. Sequencing used tumor tissue. The receptor set was obtained from an adult with diffuse large B cell lymphoma.

V and J are TRBV5-5 and TRBJ1-6; 7 bases line up with TRBD1. Unmatched junction bases numbered 6, after V lost 2 bases and J lost 7 bases. In germline, CDR1 is SGHKS, CDR2 YYEKEE (reference sequence). The CDR3 sequence is 15 residues long. The CDR3 is CASSLGGEWNSPLHF. CDR3 DNA: TGTGCCAGCAGCTTAGGGGGCGAATGGAATTCACCCCTCCACTTT.

The chain is built from TRBV19 and TRBJ2-2; weak D call: TRBD1 (6 bases). The germline gives CDR1 LNHDA, CDR2 SQIVND (reference sequence). This CDR3 spans 17 amino acids. V lost 0 bases, J lost 2 bases, and 13 bases lay in between. CDR3: CASSIDLWTDNTGELFF. DNA of the CDR3: TGTGCCAGTAGTATAGATCTATGGACAGACAACACCGGGGAGCTGTTTTTT.

J is TRBJ2-5 and V is TRBV7-9, with TRBD2 matching over 11 bases. The germline gives CDR1 SEHNR, CDR2 FQNEAQ (reference sequence). V was clipped by 0 bases and J by 0 bases; unmatched bases: 9. The CDR3 spans 19 residues. The CDR3 loop reads CASSLAQGLAVTYQETQYF. In DNA form, the CDR3 reads TGTGCCAGCAGCTTAGCGCAGGGACTAGCGGTAACCTACCAAGAGACCCAGTACTTC.

The V and J genes are TRBV4-1 and TRBJ2-7, with 8 bases lining up with TRBD2. The J segment lost 3 bases and the V segment lost 1 base, leaving 5 bases of the junction unmatched. CDR1 and CDR2 from the germline V gene are MGHRA and YSYEKL. CDR3 size: 15 residues. Here the CDR3 reads CASSQALAGLYEQYF. The CDR3 DNA is TGCGCCAGCAGCCAAGCATTAGCGGGGCTCTACGAGCAGTACTTC.

The chain combines TRBV21-1 with TRBJ2-3; the DNA was not compared with TRBD1, the D call given in the table. TRBV21-1 is listed as a pseudogene. This CDR3 has 17 residues. The CDR3 loop reads CASRDGLATVMQDTQYF. The CDR3 bases are TGTGCCAGCAGAGACGGTTTGGCTACAGTCATGCAAGATACGCAGTATTTT.

The J gene is TRBJ1-3, the V gene TRBV9; 9 bases are a match to TRBD1. The V gene end was trimmed by 4 bases and the J gene end by 4 bases; junction bases not matched to a gene: 9. From germline, CDR1 is SGDLS and CDR2 YYNGEE. The CDR3 consists of 16 residues. Here the CDR3 DNA reads TGTGCCAGCAGCTCCGGGACAGGGATAGCAGGAAACACCATATATTTT. This encodes CASSSGTGIAGNTIYF.

The chain is built from TRBV19 and TRBJ2-2, with a tentative D call TRBD1 (6 bases). Germline CDR1 LNHDA, CDR2 SQIVND (reference sequence). The V gene lost 5 bases and the J gene lost 3 bases, with 19 bases spanning the gap. The CDR3 has 17 residues. The CDR3 nucleotides read TGTGCCAGTAGTTATTACGGTGGGCAGGGGCACACCGGGGAGCTGTTTTTT. This sequence encodes CASSYYGGQGHTGELFF.

The chain uses TRBV19 and TRBJ2-1; TRBD2 aligns across 12 bases. The germline V gene has CDR1 LNHDA and CDR2 SQIVND (reference sequence). The CDR3 runs 15 residues. With 2 bases clipped from V and 7 bases from J, the junction kept 3 bases outside the gene matches. The CDR3 is CASSILAGGENEQFF. The CDR3 nucleotides are TGTGCCAGTAGTATACTAGCGGGGGGGGAAAATGAGCAGTTCTTC.

The V gene is TRBV5-4, the J gene TRBJ2-1; 7 bases map to TRBD1. Trimming cost V 4 bases and J 7 bases; bases outside gene matches: 11. There are 15 residues in the CDR3. The germline V gene encodes CDR1 SGHNT and CDR2 YYREEE (reference sequence). The CDR3 is CASSRRDRVRNEQFF. The CDR3 DNA sequence: TGTGCCAGCAGCCGCCGAGACAGGGTACGGAATGAGCAGTTCTTC.

This sequence joins TRBV4-3 and TRBJ2-7; the D gene is possibly TRBD1 (6 bases). The CDR3 sequence is 15 residues long. Between the trimmed V and J ends, which lost 1 base and 3 bases, there was a span of 13 bases. The germline CDR1 and CDR2 sequences are LGHNA and YSLEER. The CDR3 DNA reads TGCGCCAGCAGCCAAGGCCGGGACACTAGCTACGAGCAGTACTTC. This codes for CASSQGRDTSYEQYF.

The V gene is TRBV9, the J gene TRBJ2-1, with D maybe TRBD1 (5 bases). The CDR3 runs to 17 residues. Looked up from germline, CDR1 is SGDLS and CDR2 is YYNGEE. V shed 3 bases and J shed 0 bases, with 16 bases lying between them. CDR3 loop: CASSDQGSISSYNEQFF. CDR3 DNA sequence: TGTGCCAGCAGCGACCAGGGCTCTATCTCCTCCTACAATGAGCAGTTCTTC.

J is TRBJ2-3 and V is TRBV9, with D unresolved. The V gene's germline CDR1 is SGDLS and CDR2 YYNGEE. The CDR3 runs to 14 residues. V was trimmed by 2 bases and J by 2 bases, leaving 9 bases between them. The CDR3 region is CASSVLAFTDTQYF. Written as DNA, the CDR3 is TGTGCCAGCAGCGTCCTCGCGTTCACAGATACGCAGTATTTT.

The chain couples TRBV6-5 to TRBJ1-1, with D perhaps TRBD1 (5 bases). V dropped 3 bases and J dropped 0 bases, with 11 bases sitting between them. This CDR3 is 15 amino acids long. CDR1 MNHEY and CDR2 SVGAGI come from the germline V gene. The CDR3 sequence is CASSYQGLMNTEAFF. In DNA form, the CDR3 reads TGTGCCAGCAGTTATCAGGGCCTAATGAACACTGAAGCTTTCTTT.

J is TRBJ2-2 and V is TRBV7-9; D possibly corresponds to TRBD2 (5 bases). CDR3 size: 15 residues. The V gene's germline CDR1 is SEHNR and CDR2 FQNEAQ (reference sequence). The V and J ends lost 0 bases and 3 bases respectively, with 8 bases between them. The CDR3 reads CASSLARGDTGELFF. In DNA form, the CDR3 reads TGTGCCAGCAGCTTAGCTCGGGGAGACACCGGGGAGCTGTTTTTT.

This rearrangement joins TRBV9 to TRBJ1-1; TRBD1 aligns across 9 bases. Germline CDR1 is SGDLS and CDR2 is YYNGEE. J was trimmed by 1 base and V by 3 bases; bases with no gene match: 4. This CDR3 contains 15 residues. CDR3 region: CASSGGTGRNTEAFF. The CDR3 DNA reads as TGTGCCAGCAGCGGGGGGACAGGGCGGAACACTGAAGCTTTCTTT.

V gene TRBV7-9 combines with J gene TRBJ1-1; D remains unclear. The CDR3 contains 11 residues. CDR1 and CDR2 (germline): SEHNR, FQNEAQ (reference sequence). V gave up 4 bases and J gave up 4 bases, with 4 bases separating them. The DNA of the CDR3 is TGTGCCAGCAGCTCGGTCACTGAAGCTTTCTTT. This gives the protein CASSSVTEAFF.

V gene TRBV27 combines with J gene TRBJ2-2, with TRBD1 matching 10 bases. The CDR3 is 16 amino acids. V shed 7 bases, J shed 1 base, and the junction held 6 bases outside the gene matches. Germline CDR1 MNHEY, CDR2 SMNVEV (reference sequence). CDR3 loop: CASTGQGVENTGELFF. The CDR3 DNA is TGTGCCAGCACCGGACAGGGGGTCGAGAACACCGGGGAGCTGTTTTTT.

The chain links TRBV7-3 to TRBJ2-2, with a tentative D call TRBD2 (6 bases). The V end lost 5 bases, the J end lost 1 base, and 14 bases lay between the germline ends. The CDR3 contains 16 residues. The germline gives CDR1 SGHTA, CDR2 FQGTGA. CDR3 in amino acids: CASSPRLELNTGELFF. In DNA, the CDR3 is TGTGCCAGCAGCCCCCGACTAGAGTTGAACACCGGGGAGCTGTTTTTT.

V usage is TRBV4-1 and J usage is TRBJ2-7; 9 bases match TRBD2. The CDR3 covers 17 residues. Germline-derived CDR1 and CDR2 are MGHRA and YSYEKL. J gave up 2 bases and V 1 base, and 9 bases lay outside the gene matches. For the CDR3, the DNA is TGCGCCAGCAGCCAAGCTCCGGGGGGACTAGCCCCCTACGAGCAGTACTTC. This encodes CASSQAPGGLAPYEQYF.

The chain couples TRBV6-6 to TRBJ2-2; TRBD1 is a possible D gene (5 bases). The germline V and J ends were trimmed by 6 bases and 1 base, with 15 bases remaining between them. The CDR3 has 16 amino acids. Looked up from germline, CDR1 is MNHNY and CDR2 is SVGAGI (reference sequence). CDR3 protein: CASRPPGQGNTGELFF. The CDR3 nucleotides are TGTGCCAGCAGGCCCCCCGGCCAGGGGAACACCGGGGAGCTGTTTTTT.

About this clone itself: An end of the junction differs from the germline gene, which may be a read error. The chain's CDR3 is CASREGAVFSNQPQHF. CDR3 bases: TGTGCCAGCAGAGAAGGGGCAGTTTTTAGCAATCAGCCCCAGCATTTT. The chain links TRBV6-1 to TRBJ1-5; tentative D call: TRBD1 (5 bases). The germline V gene encodes CDR1 MNHNS and CDR2 SASEGT. This CDR3 contains 16 residues.

The chain is built from TRBV5-1 and TRBJ2-7; D might be TRBD2 (5 bases). Trimming took 5 bases from V and 2 from J, leaving 14 bases between them. The CDR3 has 14 amino acids. Germline loops: CDR1 SGHRS, CDR2 YFSETQ. The CDR3 sequence is CASSPWERPYEQYF. DNA for the CDR3: TGCGCCAGCAGTCCTTGGGAGAGGCCCTACGAGCAGTACTTC.

In regard to this clone: Other DNA variants within this sample encode the same CDR3. This chain joins TRBV5-1 and TRBJ2-1, with 10 nucleotides matching TRBD2. Losses at the gene ends were 3 bases for V and 10 bases for J; bases not matched to a gene: 7. Germline CDR1 reads SGHRS; CDR2 reads YFSETQ. The CDR3 contains 14 residues. The CDR3 here is CASSYLAGEGEQFF. CDR3 bases: TGCGCCAGCAGCTACCTAGCGGGGGAGGGCGAGCAGTTCTTC.

This rearrangement joins TRBV5-5 to TRBJ1-5; D remains unclear. V lost 2 bases, J lost 0 bases, and 3 bases lay in between. CDR1 and CDR2 from the germline V gene are SGHKS and YYEKEE (reference sequence). The CDR3 consists of 13 residues. The CDR3 spells CASSLASNQPQHF. The DNA of the CDR3 is TGTGCCAGCAGCTTAGCTAGCAATCAGCCCCAGCATTTT.

The chain has TRBV6-6 and TRBJ2-2, with D possibly being TRBD1 (7 bases). CDR1 and CDR2 (germline): MNHNY, SVGAGI (reference sequence). This CDR3 comprises 15 residues. V lost 6 bases and J lost 8, with 19 bases in between. The CDR3 coding sequence is TGTGCCAGCAGGGGGGCGGGGACAGTGAATGGGGAGCTGTTTTTT. The encoded protein is CASRGAGTVNGELFF.

The genes are TRBV5-5 and TRBJ1-1, with D possibly matching TRBD1 (6 bases). V lost 4 bases and J 8 bases, leaving 15 bases between the germline ends. The CDR3 consists of 13 residues. Germline CDR1 and CDR2: SGHKS and YYEKEE (reference sequence). CDR3 nucleotide sequence: TGTGCCAGCAGCAAAATGCAGGGGCCGGAAGCTTTCTTT. It encodes CASSKMQGPEAFF.

The chain couples TRBV15 to TRBJ1-5; D gene uncertain. Germline lookup yields CDR1 LNHNV and CDR2 YYDKDF (reference sequence). The ends were cut back, 2 bases at V and 6 bases at J, with 5 bases in the middle. This CDR3 contains 12 residues. In nucleotides, the CDR3 is TGTGCCACCAGCAGACCGGGTCAGCCCCAGCATTTT. Encoded protein: CATSRPGQPQHF.

The chain carries TRBV6-1 and TRBJ1-1; perhaps TRBD1 as D (6 bases). The CDR3 covers 13 residues. V lost 6 bases, J lost 1 base, and 9 bases lay in between. Germline V gives CDR1 MNHNS, CDR2 SASEGT. In nucleotides, the CDR3 is TGTGCCAGCAGGAGACAGGAGAACACTGAAGCTTTCTTT. This gives the protein CASRRQENTEAFF.

The CDR3 spells CASRPTSGSETQYF. CDR3 DNA sequence: TGTGCCAGCAGGCCGACTAGCGGGAGTGAGACCCAGTACTTC. V gene TRBV7-2 combines with J gene TRBJ2-5; 12 bases line up with TRBD2. This CDR3 comprises 14 residues. J was trimmed by 5 bases and V by 6 bases; bases with no gene match: 4. CDR1 is SGHTA, CDR2 FQGNSA, per germline.

The chain uses TRBV2 and TRBJ1-2; no firm D call. Germline V lookup: CDR1 SNHLY, CDR2 FYNNEI. The CDR3 is 13 amino acids. The V end lost 6 bases, the J end lost 8 bases, and 16 bases lay between the germline ends. CDR3 residues: CASRENNVRGYTF. In DNA form, the CDR3 reads TGTGCCAGCAGAGAAAATAACGTGCGGGGCTACACCTTC.

The gene calls are TRBV7-9 and TRBJ2-5; 11 bases line up with TRBD2. V was pared by 2 bases and J by 4 bases, with 9 bases of the junction left unmatched. Germline CDR1 reads SEHNR; CDR2 reads FQNEAQ (reference sequence). This CDR3 has 17 amino acids. CDR3 bases: TGTGCCAGCAGCTTAAGCCTGGGACTAGCGGTACGAGAGACCCAGTACTTC. This encodes CASSLSLGLAVRETQYF.

J is TRBJ2-3 and V is TRBV4-2; 7 nucleotides line up with TRBD2. This CDR3 contains 17 residues. Germline CDR1 and CDR2: LGHNA and YNFKEQ. V shed 2 bases, J shed 4 bases, and the junction held 12 bases outside the gene matches. The CDR3 nucleotides are TGTGCCAGCAGCCAATCACTAGCGAGAGGGTTGGCAGATACGCAGTATTTT. It is translated as CASSQSLARGLADTQYF.